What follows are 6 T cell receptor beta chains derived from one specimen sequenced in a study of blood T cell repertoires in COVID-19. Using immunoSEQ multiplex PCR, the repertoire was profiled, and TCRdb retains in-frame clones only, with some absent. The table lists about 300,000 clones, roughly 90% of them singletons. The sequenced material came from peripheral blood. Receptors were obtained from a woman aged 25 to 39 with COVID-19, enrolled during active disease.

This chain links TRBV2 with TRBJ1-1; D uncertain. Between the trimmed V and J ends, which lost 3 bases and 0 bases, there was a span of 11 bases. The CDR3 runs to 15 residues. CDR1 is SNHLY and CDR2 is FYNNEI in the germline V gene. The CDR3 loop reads CASSEGHGMNTEAFF. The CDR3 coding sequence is TGTGCCAGCAGTGAGGGCCACGGGATGAACACTGAAGCTTTCTTT.

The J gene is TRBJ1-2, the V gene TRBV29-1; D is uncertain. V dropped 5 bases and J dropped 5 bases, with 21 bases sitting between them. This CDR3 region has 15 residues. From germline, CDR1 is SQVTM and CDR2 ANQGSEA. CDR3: CSVSHVEGLSYGYTF. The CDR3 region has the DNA TGCAGCGTTTCCCACGTAGAGGGCCTCTCTTATGGCTACACCTTC.

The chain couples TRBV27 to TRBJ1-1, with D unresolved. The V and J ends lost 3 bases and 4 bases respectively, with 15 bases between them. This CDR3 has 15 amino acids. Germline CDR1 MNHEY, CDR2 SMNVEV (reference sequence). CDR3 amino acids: CASSFSGYEVTEAFF. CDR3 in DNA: TGTGCCAGCAGTTTTTCCGGGTACGAGGTCACTGAAGCTTTCTTT.

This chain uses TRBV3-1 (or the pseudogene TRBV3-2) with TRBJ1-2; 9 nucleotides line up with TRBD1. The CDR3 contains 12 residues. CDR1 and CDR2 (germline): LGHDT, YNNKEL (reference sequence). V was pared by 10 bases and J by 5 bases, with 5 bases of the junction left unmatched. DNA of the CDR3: TGTGCCACCTCCGGGACAGGGTATGGCTACACCTTC. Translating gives CATSGTGYGYTF.

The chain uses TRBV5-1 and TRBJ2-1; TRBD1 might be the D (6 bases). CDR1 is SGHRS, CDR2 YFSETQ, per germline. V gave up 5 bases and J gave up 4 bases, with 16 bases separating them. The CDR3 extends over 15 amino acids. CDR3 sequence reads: CASRQGPTDYNEQFF. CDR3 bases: TGCGCCAGCAGACAGGGCCCCACCGATTACAATGAGCAGTTCTTC.

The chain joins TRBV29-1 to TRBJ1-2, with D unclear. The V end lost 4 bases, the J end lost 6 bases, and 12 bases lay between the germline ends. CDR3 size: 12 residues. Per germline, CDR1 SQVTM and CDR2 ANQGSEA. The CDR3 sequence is CSVGGGKDGYTF. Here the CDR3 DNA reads TGCAGCGTTGGAGGAGGGAAGGATGGCTACACCTTC.